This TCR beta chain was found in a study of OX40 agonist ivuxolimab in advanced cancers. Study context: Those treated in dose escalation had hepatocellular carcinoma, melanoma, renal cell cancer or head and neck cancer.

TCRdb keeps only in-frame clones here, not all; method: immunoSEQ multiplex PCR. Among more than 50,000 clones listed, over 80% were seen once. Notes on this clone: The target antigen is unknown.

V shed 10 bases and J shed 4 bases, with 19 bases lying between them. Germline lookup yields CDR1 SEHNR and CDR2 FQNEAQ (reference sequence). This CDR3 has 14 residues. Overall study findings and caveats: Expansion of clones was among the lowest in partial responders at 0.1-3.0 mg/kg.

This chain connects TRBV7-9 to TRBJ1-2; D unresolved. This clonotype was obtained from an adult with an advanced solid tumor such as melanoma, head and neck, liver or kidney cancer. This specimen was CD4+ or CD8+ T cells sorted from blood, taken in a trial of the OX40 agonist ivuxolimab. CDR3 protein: CAIRQEGMGYGYTF. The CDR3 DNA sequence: TGTGCCATCCGACAAGAGGGTATGGGCTATGGCTACACCTTC. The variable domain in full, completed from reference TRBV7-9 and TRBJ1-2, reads DTGVSQNPRHKITKRGQNVTFRCDPISEHNRLYWYRQTLGQGPEFLTYFQNEAQLEKSRLLSDRFSAERPKGSFSTLEIQRTEQGDSAMYLCAIRQEGMGYGYTFGSGTRLTVV.